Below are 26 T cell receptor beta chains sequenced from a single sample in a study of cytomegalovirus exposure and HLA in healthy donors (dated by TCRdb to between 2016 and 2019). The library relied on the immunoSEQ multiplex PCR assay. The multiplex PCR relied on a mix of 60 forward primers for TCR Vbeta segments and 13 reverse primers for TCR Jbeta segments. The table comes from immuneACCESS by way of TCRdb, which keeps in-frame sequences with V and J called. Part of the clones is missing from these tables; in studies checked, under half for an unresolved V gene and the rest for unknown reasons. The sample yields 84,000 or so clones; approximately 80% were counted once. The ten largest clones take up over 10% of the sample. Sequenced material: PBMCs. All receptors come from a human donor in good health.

The CDR3 nucleotides read TGTGCCAGCGGGGACAGGGGGCGAGAGACCCAGTACTTC. Translated, it gives CASGDRGRETQYF. The chain has TRBV6-5 and TRBJ2-5; 12 nucleotides match TRBD1. Germline assignment: CDR1 MNHEY and CDR2 SVGAGI. The V and J ends lost 8 bases and 4 bases, in that order; junction bases with no gene match: 2. This CDR3 is built from 13 residues.

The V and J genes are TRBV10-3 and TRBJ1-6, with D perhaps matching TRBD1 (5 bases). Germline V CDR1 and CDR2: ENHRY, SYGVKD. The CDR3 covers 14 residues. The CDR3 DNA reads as TGTCTCGAATTAGACAGCAGCTATAATTCACCCCTCCACTTT. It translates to CLELDSSYNSPLHF.

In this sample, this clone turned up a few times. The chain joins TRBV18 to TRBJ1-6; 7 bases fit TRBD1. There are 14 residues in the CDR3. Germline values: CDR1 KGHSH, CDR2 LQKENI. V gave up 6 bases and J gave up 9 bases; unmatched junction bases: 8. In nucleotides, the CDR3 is TGTGCCAGCTCTTCGACAGGGTGGAGTTCACCCCTCCACTTT. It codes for CASSSTGWSSPLHF.

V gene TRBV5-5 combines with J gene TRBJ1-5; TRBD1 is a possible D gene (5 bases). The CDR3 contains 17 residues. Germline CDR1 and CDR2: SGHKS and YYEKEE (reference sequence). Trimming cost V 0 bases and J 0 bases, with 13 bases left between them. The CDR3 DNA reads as TGTGCCAGCAGCTTGGACGACAGTAACTATAGCAATCAGCCCCAGCATTTT. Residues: CASSLDDSNYSNQPQHF.

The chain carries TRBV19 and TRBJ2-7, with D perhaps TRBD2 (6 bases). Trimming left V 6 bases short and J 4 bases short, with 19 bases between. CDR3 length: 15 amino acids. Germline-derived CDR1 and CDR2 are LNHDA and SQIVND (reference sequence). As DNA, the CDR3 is TGTGCCAGTAGCATCGGGGAGAGCGGGTTTTACGAGCAGTACTTC. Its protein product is CASSIGESGFYEQYF.

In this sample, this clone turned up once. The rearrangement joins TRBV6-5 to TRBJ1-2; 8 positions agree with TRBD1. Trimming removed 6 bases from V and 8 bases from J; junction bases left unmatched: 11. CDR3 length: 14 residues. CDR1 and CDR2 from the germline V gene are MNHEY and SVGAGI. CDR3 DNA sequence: TGTGCCAGCAGCGCACAGGGGGGAGCGGACGGCTACACCTTC. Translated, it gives CASSAQGGADGYTF.

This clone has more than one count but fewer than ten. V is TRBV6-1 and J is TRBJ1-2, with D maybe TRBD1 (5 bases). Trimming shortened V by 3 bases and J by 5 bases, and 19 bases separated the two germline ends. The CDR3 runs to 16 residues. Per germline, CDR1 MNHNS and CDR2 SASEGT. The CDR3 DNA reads TGTGCCAGCAGTGAGGGGCTTGCGGATCGACTGTATGGCTACACCTTC. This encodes CASSEGLADRLYGYTF.

This CDR3 reads CASSFGRNQPQHF. The CDR3 nucleotides are TGTGCCAGCAGCTTCGGTCGCAATCAGCCCCAGCATTTT. The V and J genes are TRBV5-6 and TRBJ1-5; no clear D. Germline CDR1 is SGHDT and CDR2 is YYEEEE. With 2 bases removed from V and 2 bases from J, the gap between germline ends came to 5 bases. The CDR3 has 13 residues.

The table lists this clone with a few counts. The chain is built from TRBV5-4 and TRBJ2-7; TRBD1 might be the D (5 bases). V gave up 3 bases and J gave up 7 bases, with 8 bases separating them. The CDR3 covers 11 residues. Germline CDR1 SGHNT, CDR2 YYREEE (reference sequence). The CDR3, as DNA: TGTGCCAGCAGCTCTACAGGAGAGCAGTACTTC. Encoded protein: CASSSTGEQYF.

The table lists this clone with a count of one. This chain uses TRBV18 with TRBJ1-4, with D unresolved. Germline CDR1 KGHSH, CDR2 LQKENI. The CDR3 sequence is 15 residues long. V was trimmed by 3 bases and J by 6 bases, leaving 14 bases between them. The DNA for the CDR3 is TGTGCCAGCTCACCCCGGAGAGGTTCGGATGAAAAACTGTTTTTT. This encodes CASSPRRGSDEKLFF.

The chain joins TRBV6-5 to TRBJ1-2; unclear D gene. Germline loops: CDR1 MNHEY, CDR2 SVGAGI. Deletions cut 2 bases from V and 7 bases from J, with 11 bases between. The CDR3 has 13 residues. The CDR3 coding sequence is TGTGCCAGCAGTTACGAGGGTTGGGGTGGCTACACCTTC. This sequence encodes CASSYEGWGGYTF.

The CDR3 bases are TGTGCCAGCAGCTTGTGGGGGACTAGCACAGATACGCAGTATTTT. It translates to CASSLWGTSTDTQYF. The chain uses TRBV5-6 and TRBJ2-3, with a possible D match to TRBD2 (6 bases). Trimming removed 1 base from V and 0 bases from J, with 9 bases in between. The germline V gene encodes CDR1 SGHDT and CDR2 YYEEEE. The CDR3 runs 15 residues.

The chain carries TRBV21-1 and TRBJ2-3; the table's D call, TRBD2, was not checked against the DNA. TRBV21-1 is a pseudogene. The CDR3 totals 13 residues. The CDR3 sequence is CASSSGGAITQYF. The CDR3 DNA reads TGTGCCAGCAGCAGCGGGGGAGCAATCACGCAGTATTTT.

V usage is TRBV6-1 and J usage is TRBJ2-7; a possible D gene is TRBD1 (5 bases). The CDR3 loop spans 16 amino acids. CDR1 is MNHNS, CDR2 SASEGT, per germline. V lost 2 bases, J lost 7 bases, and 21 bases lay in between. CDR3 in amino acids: CASSERGRPDQGEQYF. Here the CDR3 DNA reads TGTGCCAGCAGTGAAAGGGGCCGACCTGACCAGGGAGAGCAGTACTTC.

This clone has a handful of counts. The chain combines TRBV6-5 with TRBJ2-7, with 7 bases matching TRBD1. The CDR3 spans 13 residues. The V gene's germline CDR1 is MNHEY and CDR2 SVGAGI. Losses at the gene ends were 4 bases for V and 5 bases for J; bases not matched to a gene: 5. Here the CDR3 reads CASSLGGRDEQYF. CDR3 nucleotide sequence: TGTGCCAGCAGTTTAGGGGGCCGCGACGAGCAGTACTTC.

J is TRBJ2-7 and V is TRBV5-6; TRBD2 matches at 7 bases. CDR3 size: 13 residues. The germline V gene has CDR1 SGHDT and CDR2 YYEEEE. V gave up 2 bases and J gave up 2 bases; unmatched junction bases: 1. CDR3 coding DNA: TGTGCCAGCAGCTTTCGGGGGGCCTACGAGCAGTACTTC. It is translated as CASSFRGAYEQYF.

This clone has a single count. CDR3 amino acids: CASSPDRANAYEQYF. The CDR3 region has the DNA TGTGCCAGCAGTCCTGACAGGGCGAATGCCTACGAGCAGTACTTC. V gene TRBV6-5 combines with J gene TRBJ2-7, with 7 bases fitting TRBD1. The CDR3 is 15 residues long. Germline-derived CDR1 and CDR2 are MNHEY and SVGAGI. V lost 5 bases and J lost 2; bases outside the gene matches: 9.

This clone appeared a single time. DNA for the CDR3: TGTGCCACCACTTTATCGGGGGGCAATGAAAAACTGTTTTTT. It codes for CATTLSGGNEKLFF. V gene TRBV6-1 combines with J gene TRBJ1-4, with D perhaps matching TRBD1 (6 bases). The V end lost 10 bases, the J end lost 5 bases, and 17 bases lay between the germline ends. In germline, CDR1 is MNHNS, CDR2 SASEGT. The CDR3 extends over 14 amino acids.

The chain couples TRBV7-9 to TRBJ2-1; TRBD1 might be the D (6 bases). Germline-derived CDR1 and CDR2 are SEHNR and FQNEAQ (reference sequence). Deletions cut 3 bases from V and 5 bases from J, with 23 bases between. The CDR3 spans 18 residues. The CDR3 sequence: CASSFGFRSDSRHNEQFF. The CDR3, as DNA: TGTGCCAGCAGCTTTGGGTTCCGATCGGACAGTAGACACAATGAGCAGTTCTTC.

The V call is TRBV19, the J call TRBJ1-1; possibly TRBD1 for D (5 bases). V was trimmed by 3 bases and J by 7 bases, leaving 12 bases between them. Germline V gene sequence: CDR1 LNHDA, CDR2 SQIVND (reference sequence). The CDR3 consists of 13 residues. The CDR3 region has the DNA TGTGCCAGTAGTATTAGGGGCGTCATTGAAGCTTTCTTT. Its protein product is CASSIRGVIEAFF.

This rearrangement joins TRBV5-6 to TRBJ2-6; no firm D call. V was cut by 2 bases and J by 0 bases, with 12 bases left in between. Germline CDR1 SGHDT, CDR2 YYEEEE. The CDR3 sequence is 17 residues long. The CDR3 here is CASSFRLLLSGANVLTF. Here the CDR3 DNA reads TGTGCCAGCAGCTTCAGGCTACTGCTCTCTGGGGCCAACGTCCTGACTTTC.

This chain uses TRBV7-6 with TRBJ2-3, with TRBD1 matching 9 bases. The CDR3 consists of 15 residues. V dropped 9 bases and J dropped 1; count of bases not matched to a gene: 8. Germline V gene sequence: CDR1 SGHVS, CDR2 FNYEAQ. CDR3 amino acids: CASTRWTGGTDTQYF. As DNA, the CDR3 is TGTGCCAGTACCCGTTGGACAGGGGGCACAGATACGCAGTATTTT.

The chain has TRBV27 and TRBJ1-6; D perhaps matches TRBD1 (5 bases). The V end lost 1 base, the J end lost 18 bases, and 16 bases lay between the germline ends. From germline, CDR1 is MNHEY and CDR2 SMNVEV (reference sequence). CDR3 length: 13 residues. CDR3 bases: TGTGCCAGCAGTTTATTTGGGGCCGACCTGCACCACTTT. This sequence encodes CASSLFGADLHHF.

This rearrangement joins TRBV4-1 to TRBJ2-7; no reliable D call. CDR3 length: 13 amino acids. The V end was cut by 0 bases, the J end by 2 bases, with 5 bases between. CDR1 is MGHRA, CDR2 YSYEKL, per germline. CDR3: CASSQEPAYEQYF. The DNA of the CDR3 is TGCGCCAGCAGCCAAGAACCGGCCTACGAGCAGTACTTC.

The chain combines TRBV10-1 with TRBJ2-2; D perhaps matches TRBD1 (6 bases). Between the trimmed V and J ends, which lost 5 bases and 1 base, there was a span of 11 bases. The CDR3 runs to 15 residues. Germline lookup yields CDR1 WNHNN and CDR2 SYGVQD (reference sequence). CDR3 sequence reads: CASSHRAVNTGELFF. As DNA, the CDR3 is TGCGCCAGCAGTCACAGGGCAGTGAACACCGGGGAGCTGTTTTTT.

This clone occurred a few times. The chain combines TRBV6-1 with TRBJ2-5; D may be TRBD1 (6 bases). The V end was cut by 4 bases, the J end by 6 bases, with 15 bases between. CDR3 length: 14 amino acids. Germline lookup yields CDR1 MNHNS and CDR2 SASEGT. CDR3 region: CASSVAPDRQTQYF. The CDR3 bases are TGTGCCAGCAGTGTAGCACCGGACAGACAGACCCAGTACTTC.